What follows are 7 T cell receptor beta chains derived from one specimen sequenced in a study of blood T cell repertoires in COVID-19. The data were produced by immunoSEQ multiplex PCR, yet TCRdb's version contains in-frame clones alone and is incomplete. This table has 200,000 or so clones, around 75% appearing once. Sample: peripheral blood. All receptors derive from a human donor in a cohort sampled during active COVID-19.

In its sample, this clone was seen a few times. V usage is TRBV7-2 and J usage is TRBJ1-2; D is possibly TRBD1 (5 bases). CDR3 length: 15 residues. CDR1 and CDR2 from the germline V gene are SGHTA and FQGNSA. V lost 5 bases, J lost 1 base, and 14 bases lay in between. The CDR3 loop is CASSPGGRGNYGYTF. For the CDR3, the DNA is TGTGCCAGCAGCCCGGGGGGAAGGGGTAACTATGGCTACACCTTC.

In its sample, this clone was seen once. The CDR3 loop reads CASSYSRRAEAFF. The CDR3 region has the DNA TGTGCCAGCAGTTACTCTCGGAGGGCTGAAGCTTTCTTT. The chain uses TRBV6-2 or TRBV6-3 and TRBJ1-1; D remains ambiguous. V was cut by 0 bases and J by 6 bases, with 8 bases left in between. There are 13 residues in the CDR3. Germline CDR1 MNHEY, CDR2 SVGEGT.

Comment on this clone: Other DNA sequences of this sample code for an identical CDR3. The V gene is TRBV11-3, the J gene TRBJ2-1, with TRBD2 matching over 12 bases. The CDR3 runs 15 residues. In germline, CDR1 is SGHNT, CDR2 YENEEA. Germline trimming cut 1 base from V and 6 bases from J; bases unmatched to any gene: 1. CDR3 region: CASSLGLAGANEQFF. The CDR3 bases are TGTGCCAGCAGCTTAGGACTAGCGGGAGCCAATGAGCAGTTCTTC. Filled out from reference TRBV11-3 and TRBJ2-1, the complete variable domain reads EAGVVQSPRYKIIEKKQPVAFWCNPISGHNTLYWYLQNLGQGPELLIRYENEEAVDDSQLPKDRFSAERLKGVDSTLKIQPAELGDSAVYLCASSLGLAGANEQFFGPGTRLTVL.

The CDR3 coding sequence is TGTGCCAGCAGCCGAGCCGGGACAGGGTACACTGAAGCTTTCTTT. This gives the protein CASSRAGTGYTEAFF. The chain couples TRBV4-2 to TRBJ1-1; 9 nucleotides agree with TRBD1. Per the germline V gene, CDR1 is LGHNA and CDR2 is YNFKEQ. The CDR3 contains 15 residues. The ends lost 4 bases at V and 3 bases at J; junction bases unmatched: 6.

The chain has TRBV7-8 and TRBJ1-1; no reliable D call. V dropped 3 bases and J dropped 2 bases, with 7 bases sitting between them. Germline V gives CDR1 SGHVS, CDR2 FQNEAQ. The CDR3 loop spans 13 amino acids. The CDR3 loop reads CASSLTPNTEAFF. CDR3 DNA: TGTGCCAGCAGCTTGACACCCAACACTGAAGCTTTCTTT.

As to this clone: This same CDR3 is encoded by further DNA sequences in the sample. The V and J genes are TRBV6-6 and TRBJ1-4; the match to TRBD1 covers 8 bases. V shed 2 bases, J shed 4 bases, and the junction held 3 bases outside the gene matches. The CDR3 runs to 15 residues. CDR1 is MNHNY and CDR2 is SVGAGI in the germline V gene (reference sequence). The CDR3 region is CASSYPGQGNEKLFF. The CDR3 DNA is TGTGCCAGCAGTTACCCAGGACAGGGTAATGAAAAACTGTTTTTT.

The rearrangement links TRBV5-6 to TRBJ2-7; 7 bases map to TRBD1. The V gene end was trimmed by 2 bases and the J gene end by 2 bases; junction bases not matched to a gene: 10. Looked up from germline, CDR1 is SGHDT and CDR2 is YYEEEE. The CDR3 covers 16 residues. CDR3 in amino acids: CASSFNRGSGTYEQYF. The DNA for the CDR3 is TGTGCCAGCAGCTTCAACAGGGGTTCCGGGACCTACGAGCAGTACTTC.